These 18 T cell receptor beta chains share one sample of origin, sequenced in a study of T cell responses to AZD1222 COVID-19 vaccine (TCRdb year 2021). The library was produced with the immunoSEQ multiplex PCR assay. TCRdb carries this immuneACCESS record with in-frame sequences only. Its versions omit some clonotypes, under half of them owing to an unresolved V gene in the studies checked, with the rest unexplained. For this sample there are about 160,000 clones; approximately 89% appear just once. The top ten clonotypes cover around 4% of the sample. The sample's time point label, in plain terms: baseline before first vaccination. The sample consisted of peripheral blood, taken on day 0 of AZD1222 vaccination. These receptors were taken from an adult in good health.

The chain uses TRBV27 and TRBJ1-5, with 7 bases lining up with TRBD1. The junction had 10 bases not matched to a gene; V was cut back by 5 bases and J by 6 bases. Germline V gives CDR1 MNHEY, CDR2 SMNVEV (reference sequence). The length of the CDR3 is 15 residues. CDR3 residues: CASSRTGSKGQPQHF. The DNA for the CDR3 is TGTGCCAGCAGTCGGACAGGTTCTAAGGGTCAGCCCCAGCATTTT.

CDR3 sequence: CASSFRDRRYSYGYTF. The CDR3 DNA is TGTGCCAGCAGTTTTCGGGACAGGAGGTATAGCTATGGCTACACCTTC. The rearrangement links TRBV27 to TRBJ1-2; TRBD1 aligns across 8 bases. The V gene's germline CDR1 is MNHEY and CDR2 SMNVEV (reference sequence). This CDR3 has 16 amino acids. The trim removed 3 bases at V and 4 bases at J, leaving 10 bases unmatched.

J is TRBJ1-5 and V is TRBV5-3; perhaps TRBD1 as D (5 bases). TRBV5-3 belongs to the ORF category, with a function that is uncertain. V lost 0 bases, J lost 7 bases, and 29 bases lay in between. The CDR3 has 20 amino acids. CDR3 in amino acids: CARSLAKLTNTGGEWQPQHF. The CDR3 region has the DNA TGTGCCAGAAGCTTGGCAAAGTTAACAAATACAGGCGGGGAGTGGCAGCCCCAGCATTTT.

The J gene is TRBJ1-5, the V gene TRBV2; TRBD1 is a possible D gene (6 bases). V was clipped by 6 bases and J by 4 bases, with 19 bases between them. Germline V gene sequence: CDR1 SNHLY, CDR2 FYNNEI. The CDR3 is made up of 16 amino acids. The DNA for the CDR3 is TGTGCCAGCAGCGGACAGTTGGGCTTCTTAAATCAGCCCCAGCATTTT. Encoded protein: CASSGQLGFLNQPQHF.

J is TRBJ1-2 and V is TRBV5-6; D call uncertain. Germline-derived CDR1 and CDR2 are SGHDT and YYEEEE. Trimming left V 0 bases short and J 5 bases short, with 11 bases between. The CDR3 is 14 residues long. The DNA for the CDR3 is TGTGCCAGCAGCTTGGGCCCCGGGCAGTATGGCTACACCTTC. Its translation is CASSLGPGQYGYTF.

The chain uses TRBV20-1 and TRBJ1-1; D possibly corresponds to TRBD1 (6 bases). This CDR3 contains 13 residues. CDR1 and CDR2 from the germline V gene are DFQATT and SNEGSKA (reference sequence). V was clipped by 3 bases and J by 4 bases, with 12 bases between them. CDR3 amino acids: CSASAGGATEAFF. DNA of the CDR3: TGCAGTGCTAGTGCGGGGGGGGCCACTGAAGCTTTCTTT.

This rearrangement joins TRBV28 to TRBJ1-2, with D maybe TRBD1 (5 bases). From germline, CDR1 is MDHEN and CDR2 SYDVKM. V lost 2 bases to trimming and J lost 2 bases, with 9 bases between them. The CDR3 is 14 amino acids. DNA of the CDR3: TGTGCCAGCAGTTTAAAGGGGATGAACTATGGCTACACCTTC. Translated, it gives CASSLKGMNYGYTF.

This clone showed up just a few times. This chain connects TRBV3-1 (or the pseudogene TRBV3-2) to TRBJ2-3; D is ambiguous. This CDR3 is 14 amino acids long. Germline CDR1 and CDR2: LGHDT and YNNKEL (reference sequence). V gave up 4 bases and J gave up 8 bases, with 16 bases separating them. This CDR3 reads CASSPAQVRGTQYF. The CDR3 nucleotides read TGTGCCAGCAGCCCCGCGCAGGTGCGAGGTACGCAGTATTTT.

J is TRBJ2-5 and V is TRBV5-4; weak D call: TRBD1 (6 bases). The V end lost 3 bases, the J end lost 4 bases, and 16 bases lay between the germline ends. This CDR3 has 15 amino acids. CDR1 and CDR2 (germline): SGHNT, YYREEE (reference sequence). CDR3 loop: CASSSLRDTGETQYF. The CDR3 DNA follows: TGTGCCAGCAGCTCCCTTCGGGACACCGGAGAGACCCAGTACTTC.

This chain uses TRBV9 with TRBJ2-7; TRBD2 agrees at 8 bases. The CDR3 covers 15 residues. Trimming cost V 5 bases and J 6 bases; bases outside gene matches: 13. Germline V lookup: CDR1 SGDLS, CDR2 YYNGEE. The CDR3 spells CASSPPGLVLGEQYF. In DNA form, the CDR3 reads TGTGCCAGCAGTCCGCCGGGACTAGTTTTAGGCGAGCAGTACTTC.

The rearrangement uses TRBV10-3 and TRBJ2-3; perhaps D is TRBD1 or TRBD2 (5 bases each). The CDR3 is 19 residues long. The V and J ends lost 3 bases and 0 bases respectively, with 22 bases between them. Germline assignment: CDR1 ENHRY and CDR2 SYGVKD. In nucleotides, the CDR3 is TGTGCCATCAGTGAATTGTCTCCGGTGGCAGGGAGAAGCACAGATACGCAGTATTTT. This encodes CAISELSPVAGRSTDTQYF.

The chain joins TRBV5-1 to TRBJ2-3; D call uncertain. Trimming took 0 bases from V and 4 from J, leaving 18 bases between them. Germline CDR1 SGHRS, CDR2 YFSETQ. The CDR3 runs 17 residues. In DNA, the CDR3 is TGCGCCAGCAGCTTGGTGGGTGGAACCACGGGCCCAGATACGCAGTATTTT. This codes for CASSLVGGTTGPDTQYF.

The chain uses TRBV25-1 and TRBJ1-2; D not certain. V was cut by 3 bases and J by 8 bases, with 7 bases left in between. Per germline, CDR1 MGHDK and CDR2 SYGVNS. The CDR3 is 11 amino acids. CDR3 loop: CASSDYQGYTF. In DNA, the CDR3 is TGTGCCAGCAGTGACTACCAAGGCTACACCTTC.

The genes are TRBV7-8 and TRBJ2-1; 7 bases map to TRBD1. Germline V CDR1 and CDR2: SGHVS, FQNEAQ. The ends lost 2 bases at V and 5 bases at J; junction bases unmatched: 9. The CDR3 is made up of 16 amino acids. The CDR3: CASSLYPRQGNNEQFF. The CDR3 nucleotides are TGTGCCAGCAGCTTATACCCGAGACAGGGAAACAATGAGCAGTTCTTC.

The rearrangement joins TRBV30 to TRBJ1-5; maybe TRBD1 (5 bases). The CDR3 length is 13 residues. The germline gives CDR1 GTSNPN, CDR2 SVGIG (reference sequence). The V end was cut by 3 bases, the J end by 3 bases, with 9 bases between. The CDR3: CAWSGALNQPQHF. The CDR3, as DNA: TGTGCCTGGAGCGGGGCCCTCAATCAGCCCCAGCATTTT.

V and J are TRBV10-1 and TRBJ1-1, with a tentative D call TRBD1 (5 bases). Trimming took off 4 bases at V and 6 bases at J, with 9 bases between the two ends. Per the germline V gene, CDR1 is WNHNN and CDR2 is SYGVQD (reference sequence). The CDR3 runs to 12 residues. CDR3 sequence (DNA): TGCGCCAGCAGTGTAGGGACCTCTGAAGCTTTCTTT. It codes for CASSVGTSEAFF.

The genes are TRBV5-5 and TRBJ2-5; 7 positions agree with TRBD2. Germline V gives CDR1 SGHKS, CDR2 YYEKEE (reference sequence). The V gene end was trimmed by 3 bases and the J gene end by 5 bases; junction bases not matched to a gene: 4. CDR3 length: 13 amino acids. CDR3 sequence (DNA): TGTGCCAGCAGCTCGGCGGGAGTGGAGACCCAGTACTTC. Its protein product is CASSSAGVETQYF.

The J gene is TRBJ2-7, the V gene TRBV5-5; tentative D call: TRBD2 (5 bases). The CDR3 extends over 14 amino acids. Looked up from germline, CDR1 is SGHKS and CDR2 is YYEKEE (reference sequence). The V end lost 2 bases, the J end lost 1 base, and 10 bases lay between the germline ends. The chain's CDR3 is CASSLGLNSYEQYF. CDR3 sequence (DNA): TGTGCCAGCAGCTTAGGACTGAATTCCTACGAGCAGTACTTC.